The 14 T cell receptor beta chains in this list originate from one sample, sequenced in a study of control samples from healthy donors and cancer patients. Sequenced by immunoSEQ multiplex PCR; TCRdb stores in-frame clones only, minus some. The table has under 200,000 clones, over 90% seen once. Sequencing was performed on blood. These receptors originate from a woman aged 25 to 39 in good health.

The chain uses TRBV6-6 and TRBJ1-4; 8 positions agree with TRBD1. This CDR3 comprises 13 residues. The V and J ends lost 5 bases and 6 bases, in that order; junction bases with no gene match: 2. Germline V gene lookup returns CDR1 MNHNY and CDR2 SVGAGI (reference sequence). The CDR3 nucleotides are TGTGCCAGCAGTCAGACAGGGGATGAAAAACTGTTTTTT. Translated, it gives CASSQTGDEKLFF.

V and J are TRBV12-3 or TRBV12-4 and TRBJ2-7, with D unclear. The ends were cut back, 4 bases at V and 4 bases at J, with 5 bases in the middle. This CDR3 has 11 residues. CDR3 DNA sequence: TGTGCCAGCAGTTCTCATTACGAGCAGTACTTC. Its protein product is CASSSHYEQYF.

V and J are TRBV7-2 and TRBJ2-3; D is possibly TRBD1 or TRBD2 (6 bases each). V was shortened by 0 bases and J by 0 bases, with 13 bases between the two germline ends. In germline, CDR1 is SGHTA, CDR2 FQGNSA. The CDR3 covers 17 residues. As DNA, the CDR3 is TGTGCCAGCAGCTTAGCGGGGGGCTACATAAGCACAGATACGCAGTATTTT. Translated, it gives CASSLAGGYISTDTQYF.

This CDR3 is CASRRDGRGPEAFF. The CDR3 nucleotides read TGTGCCAGCAGACGGGACGGCCGGGGGCCTGAAGCTTTCTTT. The V and J genes are TRBV28 and TRBJ1-1, with a tentative D call TRBD1 (6 bases). This CDR3 is 14 amino acids long. Germline V gene sequence: CDR1 MDHEN, CDR2 SYDVKM. Trimming cost V 6 bases and J 6 bases, with 17 bases left between them.

The chain employs TRBV24-1 and TRBJ2-1, with 9 bases lining up with TRBD1. The length of the CDR3 is 15 residues. Germline values: CDR1 KGHDR, CDR2 SFDVKD. The V gene end was trimmed by 2 bases and the J gene end by 5 bases; junction bases not matched to a gene: 3. The CDR3 protein is CATSDSTGGNNEQFF. The CDR3 nucleotides read TGTGCCACCAGTGATTCGACAGGGGGTAACAATGAGCAGTTCTTC.

The rearrangement links TRBV11-3 to TRBJ1-4; tentatively, D is TRBD1 (6 bases). CDR3 length: 14 residues. In germline, CDR1 is SGHNT, CDR2 YENEEA. V lost 5 bases to trimming and J lost 3 bases, with 10 bases between them. The CDR3 region is CASSNPGANEKLFF. As DNA, the CDR3 is TGTGCCAGCAGCAATCCAGGGGCTAATGAAAAACTGTTTTTT.

V gene TRBV7-3 combines with J gene TRBJ2-2, with 7 bases fitting TRBD1. Trimming took 1 base from V and 4 from J; bases not matched to a gene: 3. The V gene's germline CDR1 is SGHTA and CDR2 FQGTGA. The CDR3 covers 15 residues. The CDR3 region has the DNA TGTGCCAGCAGCTTAAAGGGGGCCGGCACCGGGGAGCTGTTTTTT. It specifies CASSLKGAGTGELFF.

The chain links TRBV5-1 to TRBJ1-5; weak D call: TRBD1 (6 bases). CDR3 length: 15 amino acids. Trimming removed 0 bases from V and 4 bases from J, with 11 bases in between. Per the germline V gene, CDR1 is SGHRS and CDR2 is YFSETQ. This chain's CDR3 is CASSLASGTNQPQHF. The CDR3 region has the DNA TGCGCCAGCAGCTTGGCCTCGGGGACAAATCAGCCCCAGCATTTT.

J is TRBJ2-7 and V is TRBV27; the match to TRBD1 covers 9 bases. Germline values: CDR1 MNHEY, CDR2 SMNVEV (reference sequence). V lost 6 bases, J lost 3 bases, and 6 bases stayed unmatched. The CDR3 has 14 residues. This chain's CDR3 is CASRPGTGRYEQYF. CDR3 coding DNA: TGTGCCAGCAGACCCGGGACAGGGCGCTACGAGCAGTACTTC.

This sequence joins TRBV6-5 and TRBJ2-7; TRBD2 agrees at 9 bases. This CDR3 region has 13 residues. V was clipped by 8 bases and J by 5 bases; unmatched bases: 7. From germline, CDR1 is MNHEY and CDR2 SVGAGI. CDR3 region: CASLAGESDEQYF. The DNA of the CDR3 is TGTGCCAGCTTAGCGGGAGAATCTGACGAGCAGTACTTC.

This chain joins TRBV3-1 (or the pseudogene TRBV3-2) and TRBJ1-1; D ambiguous. CDR1 is LGHDT, CDR2 YNNKEL, per germline (reference sequence). With 6 bases removed from V and 5 bases from J, the gap between germline ends came to 16 bases. There are 14 residues in the CDR3. The DNA of the CDR3 is TGTGCCAGCAGGGTCGGCGGGGTAGGGACTGAAGCTTTCTTT. Protein product: CASRVGGVGTEAFF.

The chain joins TRBV7-6 to TRBJ1-4; D uncertain. The V and J ends lost 2 bases and 2 bases respectively, with 6 bases between them. This CDR3 is built from 14 residues. The germline V gene encodes CDR1 SGHVS and CDR2 FNYEAQ. Written as DNA, the CDR3 is TGTGCCAGCAGCTTAACCGCGACTAATGAAAAACTGTTTTTT. Amino acid sequence: CASSLTATNEKLFF.

V gene TRBV19 combines with J gene TRBJ2-1; 8 bases map to TRBD2. The CDR3 loop spans 14 amino acids. Losses at the gene ends were 6 bases for V and 2 bases for J; bases not matched to a gene: 3. CDR1 is LNHDA, CDR2 SQIVND, per germline (reference sequence). CDR3 protein: CASSGLAAYNEQFF. CDR3 DNA: TGTGCCAGTAGCGGACTAGCAGCCTACAATGAGCAGTTCTTC.

The chain employs TRBV19 and TRBJ1-1, with D uncertain. The germline gives CDR1 LNHDA, CDR2 SQIVND (reference sequence). The CDR3 covers 12 residues. The V gene lost 7 bases and the J gene lost 8 bases, with 14 bases spanning the gap. The CDR3 spells CASISSYGEAFF. The CDR3 DNA follows: TGTGCCAGTATTTCATCGTATGGGGAAGCTTTCTTT. The full variable domain, rest sourced from reference TRBV19 and TRBJ1-1, is DGGITQSPKYLFRKEGQNVTLSCEQNLNHDAMYWYRQDPGQGLRLIYYSQIVNDFQKGDIAEGYSVSREKKESFPLTVTSAQKNPTAFYLCASISSYGEAFFGQGTRLTVV.